The next 6 T cell receptor beta chains were all read from a single sample in a study of CD8 T cells in Susac syndrome. The RNA input was roughly 0.45 to 1 ug, and it was reverse transcribed with random hexamers. TCRdb ran MiXCR on the immunoSEQ multiplex PCR reads and lists one entry per CDR3 protein. The sample holds under 250,000 distinct CDR3 sequences; about 94% are singletons and the top ten take roughly 0.14%. What was sequenced was CD4+ T cells from PBMCs. Receptor source: a human donor with Susac syndrome.

This clonotype was found once. The CDR3 loop reads CAWITDSGNTIYF. The CDR3 nucleotides are TGTGCCTGGATAACAGACTCTGGAAACACCATATATTTT. The gene calls are TRBV30 and TRBJ1-3; D is uncertain. Germline V lookup: CDR1 GTSNPN, CDR2 SVGIG (reference sequence). This CDR3 is built from 13 residues. V lost 4 bases and J lost 0, with 7 bases in between.

This clonotype was recorded only once. The gene calls are TRBV12-3 or TRBV12-4 and TRBJ2-7; perhaps TRBD2 as D (6 bases). There are 13 residues in the CDR3. V lost 1 base and J 6 bases, leaving 10 bases between the germline ends. The CDR3 DNA sequence: TGTGCCAGCAGTTTAGTGGGGGGAGGCGAGCAGTACTTC. It translates to CASSLVGGGEQYF.

The V and J genes are TRBV6-1 and TRBJ1-6; D is undetermined. CDR1 is MNHNS, CDR2 SASEGT, per germline. CDR3 length: 16 residues. Trimming stripped 6 bases from V and 0 bases from J, with 12 bases between. CDR3 sequence reads: CASSPDVTSYNSPLHF. DNA of the CDR3: TGTGCCAGCAGCCCGGACGTTACCTCCTATAATTCACCCCTCCACTTT.

In this sample, this clonotype turned up a few times. CDR3 sequence reads: CASSLQGLNTEAFF. Here the CDR3 DNA reads TGTGCCAGTAGTCTACAGGGGTTGAACACTGAAGCTTTCTTT. The genes are TRBV19 and TRBJ1-1; 7 positions agree with TRBD1. This CDR3 has 14 residues. CDR1 and CDR2 from the germline V gene are LNHDA and SQIVND (reference sequence). The junction had 3 bases not matched to a gene; V was cut back by 5 bases and J by 0 bases.

This rearrangement joins TRBV9 to TRBJ1-2; 7 nucleotides agree with TRBD1. The length of the CDR3 is 12 residues. From germline, CDR1 is SGDLS and CDR2 YYNGEE. The V segment lost 3 bases and the J segment 8 bases; nucleotides outside the gene matches: 4. CDR3 sequence: CASSATGSGYTF. Written as DNA, the CDR3 is TGTGCCAGCAGCGCGACAGGGTCCGGCTACACCTTC.

The V gene is TRBV5-1, the J gene TRBJ2-2, with D maybe TRBD2 (5 bases). Germline lookup yields CDR1 SGHRS and CDR2 YFSETQ. Trimming took 0 bases from V and 2 from J, leaving 14 bases between them. CDR3 size: 17 residues. The CDR3 bases are TGCGCCAGCAGCTTGGCCGCGGCAGCGGAAAACACCGGGGAGCTGTTTTTT. This gives the protein CASSLAAAAENTGELFF.